These T cell receptor beta chains were read from a single sample in a study of naive and memory T cell subsets. TCRdb re-derived calls from the UMI-ligation and nested PCR reads in MiXCR, one entry per CDR3 protein. The sample holds some 17,000 distinct CDR3 sequences, roughly 9% seen once. The sample consisted of central memory CD8+ T cells from blood. The source is a human donor in good health. The CDR3 runs from the conserved cysteine through the conserved F or W. The D gene is left open where the match is weak. Expanded clones are given a class, and other clones once, few, many or no size at all.

V,D,size,J,DNA,CDR3
TRBV4-3,NA,few,TRBJ2-6,TGCGCCAGCAGCCAAGACTCAGTGGGTGGGGCCAACGTCCTGACTTTC,CASSQDSVGGANVLTF
TRBV20-1,TRBD2,few,TRBJ2-1,TGCAGTGCTAGAGATCTTGCGGGGGGGATCAATGAGCAGTTCTTC,CSARDLAGGINEQFF
TRBV27,NA,NA,TRBJ2-3,TGTGCCAGCAGTGAGTTTCGGACCATAGCCGAGACAGATACGCAGTATTTT,CASSEFRTIAETDTQYF
TRBV19,TRBD1,few,TRBJ2-1,TGTGCCAGTAGTACCAGGACAGGGGCCCACAATGAGCAGTTCTTC,CASSTRTGAHNEQFF
TRBV30,NA,few,TRBJ2-7,TGTGCCTGGAGTAATTCAGCGTCCCCCTACGAGCAGTACTTC,CAWSNSASPYEQYF
TRBV5-6,TRBD2,medium-sized,TRBJ2-1,TGTGCCAGCAGCTTGGGGTCGGGAGGTGGCGAGCAGTTCTTC,CASSLGSGGGEQFF
TRBV6-4,TRBD1,few,TRBJ1-1,TGTGCCAGCAGAGGACAGGCGGATTACCCTGAAGCTTTCTTT,CASRGQADYPEAFF
TRBV4-2,TRBD2,few,TRBJ2-7,TGTGCCAGCAGCCAAGGGGAGGGTAGCTCCTACGAGCAGTACTTC,CASSQGEGSSYEQYF
TRBV18,NA,NA,TRBJ1-5,TGTGCCAGCTCACCCGAGAATAGCAATCAGCCCCAGCATTTT,CASSPENSNQPQHF
TRBV4-3,TRBD1,NA,TRBJ2-7,TGCGCCAGCAGCCAAACGGACAGGGGGTATGGTGGCGAGCAGTACTTC,CASSQTDRGYGGEQYF
TRBV7-2,TRBD2,few,TRBJ2-1,TGTGCCAGCAGCTTCGGGATTCGGACTAGTTATTTCGACAATGAGCAGTTCTTC,CASSFGIRTSYFDNEQFF
TRBV5-4,NA,many,TRBJ2-1,TGTGCCAGCAGCCCCGCGGGACTTAGCTCCTACAATGAGCAGTTCTTC,CASSPAGLSSYNEQFF
TRBV29-1,TRBD1,NA,TRBJ1-2,TGCAGCGTTTCCGGGACAGGGGTCGGCTACACCTTC,CSVSGTGVGYTF
TRBV11-2,NA,many,TRBJ2-7,TGTGCCAGCAGCACAACAGACAGTCCCTACGAGCAGTACTTC,CASSTTDSPYEQYF
TRBV15,NA,many,TRBJ1-5,TGTGCCACCAGCAGAGGGGTAGAAAATCAGCCCCAGCATTTT,CATSRGVENQPQHF
TRBV27,TRBD2,few,TRBJ2-7,TGTGCCAGCAGTTTTATGGCGGGAGGTTTCTACGAGCAGTACTTC,CASSFMAGGFYEQYF
TRBV2,TRBD1,NA,TRBJ1-2,TGTGCCAGCAAGACGACAGGGAACTATGGCTACACCTTC,CASKTTGNYGYTF
TRBV4-3,TRBD2,NA,TRBJ2-1,TGCGCCAGCAGCCAAGACCATACTAGCGCGTCCTACAATGAGCAGTTCTTC,CASSQDHTSASYNEQFF
TRBV29-1,NA,NA,TRBJ2-1,TGCAGCGTACCTATTCCGGGGGCCTCCTACAATGAGCAGTTCTTC,CSVPIPGASYNEQFF
TRBV7-9,NA,NA,TRBJ1-4,TGTGCCAGCAGCTTAACCGAAGATGAAAAACTGTTTTTT,CASSLTEDEKLFF
TRBV27,NA,many,TRBJ2-1,TGTGCCAGCAGTTTATACAAGCAGGGGCATGAGCAGTTCTTC,CASSLYKQGHEQFF
TRBV6-6,NA,many,TRBJ1-6,TGTGCCAGCACCTATCGGGGGACAAATTCTTATAATTCACCCCTCCACTTT,CASTYRGTNSYNSPLHF
TRBV4-3,NA,many,TRBJ2-3,TGCGCCAGCAGCCAAGAACACAGGGGGGGCGCGGCAGATACGCAGTATTTT,CASSQEHRGGAADTQYF
TRBV29-1,TRBD2,many,TRBJ2-1,TGCAGCGTAGCCGGGACTAGCGGGGGCGAAACCTACAATGAGCAGTTCTTC,CSVAGTSGGETYNEQFF
TRBV6-2/TRBV6-3,TRBD2,few,TRBJ2-7,TGTGCCAGCAGTTACCTTAGCGGGAGCTCCTACGAGCAGTACTTC,CASSYLSGSSYEQYF
TRBV28,TRBD2,few,TRBJ2-3,TGTGCCAGCAGCATGGGGCTAGCGGGGGGGAGTAGCACAGATACGCAGTATTTT,CASSMGLAGGSSTDTQYF
TRBV10-3,TRBD1,few,TRBJ2-2,TGTGCCATCGGGACAGAAGGGGTCGGGGAGCTGTTTTTT,CAIGTEGVGELFF
TRBV7-8,NA,many,TRBJ1-6,TGTGCCAGCAGCGTCGCGACTGACCAGAGCTCCTATAATTCACCCCTCCACTTT,CASSVATDQSSYNSPLHF
TRBV13,TRBD1,few,TRBJ2-4,TGTGCCAGCAGCCCGCGGACAGGCTTAAACATTCAGTACTTC,CASSPRTGLNIQYF
TRBV6-4,TRBD2,NA,TRBJ2-1,TGTGCCAGCAGTGACTCTGGAGCGGGGGCCATTTCTGAGCAGTTCTTC,CASSDSGAGAISEQFF
TRBV5-4,NA,many,TRBJ2-1,TGTGCCAGCAGCCCCAGCCCCGGGGACCACGAGCAGTTCTTC,CASSPSPGDHEQFF
TRBV12-3/TRBV12-4,NA,NA,TRBJ1-3,TGTGCCAGCAGTTTTGCAGGAAACACCATATATTTT,CASSFAGNTIYF
TRBV4-2,NA,NA,TRBJ2-2,TGTGCCAGCAGCCAAGTTTTCGGCAGGGAGAACACCGGGGAGCTGTTTTTT,CASSQVFGRENTGELFF
TRBV12-3/TRBV12-4,NA,few,TRBJ1-2,TGTGCCAGCAGTCCCCCCCTTAGGACTAACTATGGCTACACCTTC,CASSPPLRTNYGYTF
TRBV20-1,TRBD2,few,TRBJ2-7,TGCAGTGCTAGAGATGAAATTAGCGGGGGGGAACTTCCCGAGCAGTACTTC,CSARDEISGGELPEQYF
TRBV27,NA,few,TRBJ1-4,TGTGCCAGCAGGACTCTCCGAGACAGGGAAAAACTGTTTTTT,CASRTLRDREKLFF
TRBV27,TRBD1,many,TRBJ1-3,TGTGCCAGCAGGCGGACAGGGGCTGGTGGAAACACCATATATTTT,CASRRTGAGGNTIYF
TRBV20-1,TRBD2,many,TRBJ2-1,TGCAGTGCCGCACTAGCGGAACCTTACAATGAGCAGTTCTTC,CSAALAEPYNEQFF
TRBV5-5,TRBD2,many,TRBJ2-1,TGTGCCAGCAGCGACTGGGACTACCAAATAGACAATGAGCAGTTCTTC,CASSDWDYQIDNEQFF
TRBV14,TRBD1,few,TRBJ2-7,TGTGCCAGCAGCCAAACAGGGGGCTCCTACGAGCAGTACTTC,CASSQTGGSYEQYF
TRBV3-1,NA,NA,TRBJ1-1,TGTGCCAGCAGCCAAGGGAATTCACATACTGAAGCTTTCTTT,CASSQGNSHTEAFF
TRBV27,NA,NA,TRBJ2-1,TGTGCCATCCGAGGACGGGGGGCCCACAGAAATGAGCAGTTCTTC,CAIRGRGAHRNEQFF
TRBV25-1,TRBD1,few,TRBJ2-6,TGTGCCAGCAGTGACTACACAGGGGCCCATTCTGGGGCCAACGTCCTGACTTTC,CASSDYTGAHSGANVLTF
TRBV29-1,NA,few,TRBJ1-1,TGCAGCGTTGACCAGGGAGCCACTGAAGCTTTCTTT,CSVDQGATEAFF
TRBV7-3,NA,many,TRBJ2-3,TGTGCCAGCAGCAGCCCAATAGCAGAAGATACGCAGTATTTT,CASSSPIAEDTQYF
TRBV10-3,TRBD1,few,TRBJ1-1,TGTGCCATCAGTGTTTGGGACAGGGTGGGTGAAGCTTTCTTT,CAISVWDRVGEAFF
TRBV11-1,NA,NA,TRBJ2-1,TGTGCCAGCAGTTCAGGGGCCGACAATGAGCAGTTCTTC,CASSSGADNEQFF
TRBV28,NA,NA,TRBJ2-1,TGTGCCAGCAGTTTATGGGGGAGCCGGGGGGCCTGGGGCAATGAGCAGTTCTTC,CASSLWGSRGAWGNEQFF
TRBV6-6,NA,NA,TRBJ2-5,TGTGCCAGCAGTTACGGAGGGAACGACCAAGAGACCCAGTACTTC,CASSYGGNDQETQYF
TRBV7-2,TRBD2,many,TRBJ2-1,TGTGCCAGCAGCCGCGAGCGGGAGAGCTACAATGAGCAGTTCTTC,CASSRERESYNEQFF
TRBV27,NA,many,TRBJ1-5,TGTGCCAGCAGTTTTTCCCACAATCAGCCCCAGCATTTT,CASSFSHNQPQHF
TRBV4-3,NA,few,TRBJ1-4,TGCGCCAGCAGCCAGGCCCGTATGTTACTGGCTGAAAAACTGTTTTTT,CASSQARMLLAEKLFF
TRBV15,NA,NA,TRBJ2-1,TGTGCCACCAGCCCTACGGAGGGGGACTACAATGAGCAGTTCTTC,CATSPTEGDYNEQFF